The next 16 T cell receptor beta chains were all read from a single sample in a study of shared clonotypes between healthy human individuals. Assay: immunoSEQ multiplex PCR; the TCRdb copy retains only in-frame clones and omits some. The table has over a million clones, about 76% seen once. Specimen: memory CD4+ T cells sorted from blood. The subset here: CD45RA-negative fraction. All receptors derive from a man younger than 35 in good health.

The chain links TRBV5-6 to TRBJ2-1, with TRBD2 as a possible D gene (6 bases). The V end was cut by 4 bases, the J end by 9 bases, with 11 bases between. CDR1 and CDR2 from the germline V gene are SGHDT and YYEEEE. The CDR3 runs 12 residues. The CDR3 coding sequence is TGTGCCAGCAGCGCCCTGGGGGGTGAGCAGTTCTTC. Translating it yields CASSALGGEQFF.

The chain couples TRBV6-6 to TRBJ2-5, with TRBD1 matching over 8 bases. With V trimmed by 5 bases and J by 2 bases, 10 bases remained unmatched. The germline V gene has CDR1 MNHNY and CDR2 SVGAGI (reference sequence). CDR3 length: 16 amino acids. The CDR3 DNA reads as TGTGCCAGCAGTCCTTGGACAGGGATTGGGCAAGAGACCCAGTACTTC. Protein: CASSPWTGIGQETQYF.

This rearrangement joins TRBV6-1 to TRBJ1-4, with D perhaps matching TRBD1 (5 bases). The CDR3 has 14 residues. CDR1 MNHNS and CDR2 SASEGT come from the germline V gene. The ends were cut back, 5 bases at V and 4 bases at J, with 11 bases in the middle. The CDR3 protein is CASSSGPVNEKLFF. The CDR3 DNA reads TGTGCCAGCAGTTCAGGGCCAGTTAATGAAAAACTGTTTTTT.

V and J are TRBV6-6 and TRBJ2-2; D gene ambiguous. Germline CDR1 MNHNY, CDR2 SVGAGI (reference sequence). This CDR3 comprises 14 residues. V dropped 6 bases and J dropped 2 bases, with 10 bases sitting between them. The CDR3 region has the DNA TGTGCCAGCAGAACGGGTTATAACACCGGGGAGCTGTTTTTT. Translated, it gives CASRTGYNTGELFF.

The chain links TRBV18 to TRBJ2-5; D may be TRBD1 or TRBD2 (6 bases each). Germline V lookup: CDR1 KGHSH, CDR2 LQKENI. Trimming shortened V by 3 bases and J by 5 bases, and 16 bases separated the two germline ends. The CDR3 contains 15 residues. The CDR3 DNA is TGTGCCAGCTCACCGTCCGGGGGCGAGTTGGAGACCCAGTACTTC. The encoded protein is CASSPSGGELETQYF.

The chain links TRBV27 to TRBJ2-1; D is undetermined. The germline gives CDR1 MNHEY, CDR2 SMNVEV (reference sequence). The ends were cut back, 5 bases at V and 8 bases at J, with 13 bases in the middle. The CDR3 sequence is 13 residues long. Here the CDR3 reads CASSHPVSDEQFF. The DNA for the CDR3 is TGTGCCAGCAGTCACCCCGTATCGGATGAGCAGTTCTTC.

This chain links TRBV12-5 with TRBJ2-7; TRBD1 agrees at 7 bases. The CDR3 length is 13 residues. Per germline, CDR1 LGHNT and CDR2 FRNRAP. V shed 5 bases, J shed 1 base, and the junction held 2 bases outside the gene matches. The CDR3 DNA is TGTGCTAGTGGTACAGGGGCGTCCTACGAGCAGTACTTC. Translated: CASGTGASYEQYF.

The genes are TRBV5-6 and TRBJ2-5; D gene ambiguous. Per the germline V gene, CDR1 is SGHDT and CDR2 is YYEEEE. V was pared by 1 base and J by 4 bases, with 8 bases between. The CDR3 covers 13 residues. The CDR3 spells CASSLTRTETQYF. CDR3 sequence (DNA): TGTGCCAGCAGCTTGACGAGGACAGAGACCCAGTACTTC.

This chain uses TRBV4-3 with TRBJ2-2, with 11 bases identical to TRBD2. Trimming took 7 bases from V and 1 from J; bases not matched to a gene: 11. This CDR3 is built from 18 residues. CDR1 is LGHNA and CDR2 is YSLEER in the germline V gene. The CDR3 nucleotides read TGCGCCAGCACACGAAGGTCCCTAGCGGGAGGGAACACCGGGGAGCTGTTTTTT. This encodes CASTRRSLAGGNTGELFF.

V is TRBV27 and J is TRBJ2-7; TRBD1 matches at 11 bases. With V trimmed by 3 bases and J by 5 bases, 9 bases remained unmatched. CDR1 and CDR2 from the germline V gene are MNHEY and SMNVEV (reference sequence). The CDR3 is made up of 16 amino acids. The CDR3: CASSFSRTGGGNEQYF. The CDR3 nucleotides are TGTGCCAGCAGTTTCTCCAGGACAGGGGGCGGGAACGAGCAGTACTTC.

V gene TRBV5-4 combines with J gene TRBJ2-3; 8 bases fit TRBD2. The CDR3 loop spans 15 amino acids. The trim removed 1 base at V and 4 bases at J, leaving 5 bases unmatched. Germline values: CDR1 SGHNT, CDR2 YYREEE (reference sequence). In DNA, the CDR3 is TGTGCCAGCAGCTTGTCGGGAGGGCGGGCAGATACGCAGTATTTT. Its translation: CASSLSGGRADTQYF.

The CDR3, as DNA: TGTGCCAGCAGTGCGGGACAGGGCTATTCACCCCTCCACTTT. Translated, it gives CASSAGQGYSPLHF. The V call is TRBV25-1, the J call TRBJ1-6; 9 bases line up with TRBD1. V trimming: 4 bases; J trimming: 8 bases; junction bases outside the gene matches: 3. Germline V lookup: CDR1 MGHDK, CDR2 SYGVNS. This CDR3 contains 14 residues.

This chain links TRBV6-5 with TRBJ1-2, with 7 bases fitting TRBD1. CDR3 length: 14 residues. V shed 4 bases and J 4 bases; nucleotides not matched to a gene: 6. Germline values: CDR1 MNHEY, CDR2 SVGAGI. CDR3: CASSSNRGSYGYTF. CDR3 in DNA: TGTGCCAGCAGTTCAAACAGGGGCAGCTATGGCTACACCTTC.

This clone was observed a handful of times. The chain carries TRBV18 and TRBJ1-1, with D hard to call. Germline V gene sequence: CDR1 KGHSH, CDR2 LQKENI. The CDR3 has 16 amino acids. V was pared by 0 bases and J by 1 base, with 12 bases between. CDR3 amino acids: CASSPPGGFANTEAFF. The CDR3 DNA reads TGTGCCAGCTCACCACCCGGCGGGTTTGCGAACACTGAAGCTTTCTTT.

V is TRBV10-2 and J is TRBJ1-1; 10 nucleotides agree with TRBD1. Trimming removed 8 bases from V and 10 bases from J; junction bases left unmatched: 10. The CDR3 has 13 residues. Germline V gene data show CDR1 as WSHSY and CDR2 as SAAADI. Written as DNA, the CDR3 is TGCGCCAGCTCCTTCGGACAGGGGGTCGCAGCTTTCTTT. Residues: CASSFGQGVAAFF.

CDR3 sequence (DNA): TGTGCCAGCGCCGGGAGACTAGCTGGGGCCAACGTCCTGACTTTC. It translates to CASAGRLAGANVLTF. The gene calls are TRBV2 and TRBJ2-6; D possibly corresponds to TRBD2 (6 bases). Germline V gives CDR1 SNHLY, CDR2 FYNNEI. The CDR3 has 15 residues. The germline V and J ends were trimmed by 8 bases and 2 bases, with 13 bases remaining between them.